This T cell receptor (beta chain) derives from a study of blood T cells in healthy people across ages. Broader study findings: PBMCs that were unsorted prevented a conclusive naive versus antigen-experienced comparison.

The V and J ends lost 1 base and 3 bases, in that order; junction bases with no gene match: 3. CDR1 SQVTM and CDR2 ANQGSEA come from the germline V gene. CDR3 size: 13 residues. This clonotype was found a few times. The antigen remains unidentified. Combining a sample-barcoded 5' primer with a J-beta primer mix, a second PCR ran for roughly 7 to 12 cycles. TCRdb itself ran the 5' RACE reads through MiXCR, one entry per CDR3 protein. The sample yields some 1.8 million distinct CDR3 sequences, more than 35% seen once. J is TRBJ2-7 and V is TRBV29-1, with 7 nucleotides matching TRBD2. The source material was blood. This TCR was recovered from a human donor in good health. CDR3 DNA sequence: TGCAGCGTTGAAGGGGGGGGAAGCTACGAGCAGTACTTC. The encoded protein is CSVEGGGSYEQYF.